Each of the 16 T cell receptor beta chains below was sequenced from the same sample in a study of blood T cell repertoires in COVID-19. Clones were read by immunoSEQ multiplex PCR, and TCRdb kept only the in-frame ones, dropping some. Seen here are 8,500 to 14,000 clones, around 90% observed once, and the top ten hold roughly 11%. The sequenced sample consisted of peripheral blood. The receptors were gathered from a human donor in a cohort sampled during active COVID-19.

This clone was observed a few times. This sequence joins TRBV5-1 and TRBJ2-7; D is perhaps TRBD1 (6 bases). The CDR3 spans 13 residues. The V end was cut by 1 base, the J end by 5 bases, with 10 bases between. Germline V gene data show CDR1 as SGHRS and CDR2 as YFSETQ. CDR3 sequence (DNA): TGCGCCAGCAGCTTGTTGGGACACCACGAGCAGTACTTC. Protein: CASSLLGHHEQYF.

J is TRBJ1-4 and V is TRBV5-1; D is possibly TRBD1 (5 bases). V lost 1 base, J lost 3 bases, and 7 bases lay in between. Germline V lookup: CDR1 SGHRS, CDR2 YFSETQ. CDR3 length: 14 amino acids. The DNA for the CDR3 is TGCGCCAGCAGCTTGACAGGACCTAATGAAAAACTGTTTTTT. It is translated as CASSLTGPNEKLFF.

This clone came up a few times. The same CDR3 arises from other DNA sequences in this sample as well. V and J are TRBV6-5 and TRBJ1-5; D unresolved. Per the germline V gene, CDR1 is MNHEY and CDR2 is SVGAGI. The CDR3 consists of 15 residues. V lost 0 bases and J 3 bases, leaving 9 bases between the germline ends. The CDR3 protein is CASSYSSGNNQPQHF. DNA for the CDR3: TGTGCCAGCAGTTACTCTTCCGGGAACAATCAGCCCCAGCATTTT.

This clone was picked up one time. This chain uses TRBV18 with TRBJ2-5; D perhaps matches TRBD2 (6 bases). The CDR3 sequence is 15 residues long. Germline V CDR1 and CDR2: KGHSH, LQKENI. The germline V and J ends were trimmed by 3 bases and 4 bases, with 15 bases remaining between them. CDR3 DNA: TGTGCCAGCTCACCCCTCCGCGGTAGCGGAGAGACCCAGTACTTC. Translating gives CASSPLRGSGETQYF.

V gene TRBV30 combines with J gene TRBJ1-2; tentative D call: TRBD1 (5 bases). Germline CDR1 and CDR2: GTSNPN and SVGIG (reference sequence). The V gene lost 1 base and the J gene lost 4 bases, with 13 bases spanning the gap. The CDR3 has 14 residues. CDR3 protein: CAWSGEGSGYGYTF. The CDR3 DNA is TGTGCCTGGAGTGGGGAGGGGTCGGGCTATGGCTACACCTTC.

The chain employs TRBV5-4 and TRBJ2-7; 7 nucleotides align to TRBD1. CDR3 length: 14 amino acids. The V gene's germline CDR1 is SGHNT and CDR2 YYREEE (reference sequence). After removal of 0 bases from V and 2 bases from J, the junction contained 2 bases not matched to a gene. The CDR3 DNA reads TGTGCCAGCAGCTTGGGGACAGGTACCTACGAGCAGTACTTC. The encoded protein is CASSLGTGTYEQYF.

This clone was picked up one time. V gene TRBV10-3 combines with J gene TRBJ1-2; 7 bases map to TRBD1. J lost 5 bases, V lost 6 bases, and 15 bases had no gene match. Germline V gene sequence: CDR1 ENHRY, CDR2 SYGVKD. CDR3 length: 16 residues. CDR3 coding DNA: TGTGCCATCAGCCCAGGGGCGGACAGGAGAGGGTATGGCTACACCTTC. Translating gives CAISPGADRRGYGYTF.

The table lists this clone with a few counts. This chain connects TRBV28 to TRBJ1-2, with a tentative D call TRBD1 (5 bases). Germline V gene lookup returns CDR1 MDHEN and CDR2 SYDVKM. V was pared by 2 bases and J by 8 bases, with 9 bases between. The CDR3 length is 12 residues. CDR3 in amino acids: CASSLRPGGYTF. The DNA of the CDR3 is TGTGCCAGCAGTTTACGTCCAGGGGGCTACACCTTC.

The table lists this clone with a count of one. V is TRBV9 and J is TRBJ1-1, with a possible D match to TRBD1 (5 bases). This CDR3 spans 15 amino acids. V was clipped by 2 bases and J by 2 bases, with 13 bases between them. Germline V lookup: CDR1 SGDLS, CDR2 YYNGEE. CDR3 protein: CASSVYRDYNTEAFF. Written as DNA, the CDR3 is TGTGCCAGCAGCGTTTATCGGGACTACAACACTGAAGCTTTCTTT. Filled out from reference TRBV9 and TRBJ1-1, the complete variable domain reads DSGVTQTPKHLITATGQRVTLRCSPRSGDLSVYWYQQSLDQGLQFLIQYYNGEERAKGNILERFSAQQFPDLHSELNLSSLELGDSALYFCASSVYRDYNTEAFFGQGTRLTVV.

The chain combines TRBV5-1 with TRBJ2-3; D unresolved. Germline CDR1 is SGHRS and CDR2 is YFSETQ. V was trimmed by 10 bases and J by 4 bases, leaving 19 bases between them. This CDR3 region has 14 residues. The DNA for the CDR3 is TGCGCCGGCGCGATAAACCCAAGCGCAGATACGCAGTATTTT. Translation gives CAGAINPSADTQYF.

The chain carries TRBV3-1 (or the pseudogene TRBV3-2) and TRBJ2-1; TRBD2 agrees at 10 bases. V trimming: 0 bases; J trimming: 3 bases; junction bases outside the gene matches: 8. This CDR3 comprises 18 residues. Looked up from germline, CDR1 is LGHDT and CDR2 is YNNKEL (reference sequence). The CDR3 DNA follows: TGTGCCAGCAGCCAAGATTTGTCTAGCGGGGGTATCTACAATGAGCAGTTCTTC. This translates into CASSQDLSSGGIYNEQFF.

Only one count was recorded for this clone. The chain joins TRBV19 to TRBJ1-5; TRBD1 matches 7 bases. The germline CDR1 and CDR2 sequences are LNHDA and SQIVND (reference sequence). This CDR3 region has 14 residues. J was trimmed by 2 bases and V by 3 bases; bases with no gene match: 1. In nucleotides, the CDR3 is TGTGCCAGTAGTATCCAGGGGGGCAATCAGCCCCAGCATTTT. Protein product: CASSIQGGNQPQHF. Variable domain in full (rest from reference TRBV19 and TRBJ1-5): DGGITQSPKYLFRKEGQNVTLSCEQNLNHDAMYWYRQDPGQGLRLIYYSQIVNDFQKGDIAEGYSVSREKKESFPLTVTSAQKNPTAFYLCASSIQGGNQPQHFGDGTRLSIL.

This clone was observed a few times. The rearrangement uses TRBV28 and TRBJ1-2; D remains unclear. V was cut by 5 bases and J by 6 bases, with 19 bases left in between. CDR3 length equals 15 residues. Germline CDR1 MDHEN, CDR2 SYDVKM. CDR3 loop: CASSPPGLRRDGYTF. The DNA of the CDR3 is TGTGCCAGCAGTCCTCCAGGACTTAGGAGGGATGGCTACACCTTC.

The chain combines TRBV28 with TRBJ2-7, with D hard to call. The CDR3 sequence is 16 residues long. Trimming pared 1 base from V and 0 bases from J, leaving 13 bases between. CDR1 is MDHEN and CDR2 is SYDVKM in the germline V gene. The CDR3, as DNA: TGTGCCAGCAGTTTATACCCTACGACACCCTCCTACGAGCAGTACTTC. This translates into CASSLYPTTPSYEQYF. The full variable domain, its missing parts supplied by reference TRBV28 and TRBJ2-7, is DVKVTQSSRYLVKRTGEKVFLECVQDMDHENMFWYRQDPGLGLRLIYFSYDVKMKEKGDIPEGYSVSREKKERFSLILESASTNQTSMYLCASSLYPTTPSYEQYFGPGTRLTVT.

This chain uses TRBV5-1 with TRBJ2-2; TRBD2 is a possible D gene (5 bases). This CDR3 is built from 12 residues. V was shortened by 3 bases and J by 8 bases, with 8 bases between the two germline ends. CDR1 SGHRS and CDR2 YFSETQ come from the germline V gene. This CDR3 is CASSSRGGELFF. As DNA, the CDR3 is TGCGCCAGCAGCTCTCGGGGTGGGGAGCTGTTTTTT. The complete variable domain, with remaining parts taken from reference TRBV5-1 and TRBJ2-2, reads KAGVTQTPRYLIKTRGQQVTLSCSPISGHRSVSWYQQTPGQGLQFLFEYFSETQRNKGNFPGRFSGRQFSNSRSEMNVSTLELGDSALYLCASSSRGGELFFGEGSRLTVL.

This clone was seen a single time. V usage is TRBV27 and J usage is TRBJ1-6, with TRBD1 as a possible D gene (5 bases). The germline CDR1 and CDR2 sequences are MNHEY and SMNVEV (reference sequence). V was cut by 0 bases and J by 0 bases, with 12 bases left in between. The CDR3 has 18 amino acids. The CDR3 coding sequence is TGTGCCAGCAGTTTATCGGGGCAGGGAAGCTCCTATAATTCACCCCTCCACTTT. Translation gives CASSLSGQGSSYNSPLHF.